Only a few counts were recorded for the clone carrying this T cell receptor (beta chain). The target antigen is unknown. Reverse transcription of all isolated RNA meant that expressed TCRB transcripts were sequenced. TCRdb's copy holds only in-frame clones and misses some; the assay was immunoSEQ multiplex PCR. Among about 410,000 clones listed, over 11% were seen once. This entry comes from a study of beta chain features in type 1 diabetes. Study-wide context: Regarding age, gender and cell yields, patients proved similar to healthy donors. Study outcomes and limitations: A closer apparent resemblance between naive, central memory and Treg TCRB repertoires was seen in patients than in healthy donors.

Germline-derived CDR1 and CDR2 are MGHRA and YSYEKL. Unmatched junction bases numbered 13, after V lost 5 bases and J lost 1 base. The CDR3 totals 18 residues. CD4+ naive, central memory, regulatory and stem cell-like memory cells were sorted via CD45RO/CCR7/CD25/CD127/CD95/CD27. The specimen sequenced was naive CD4+ T cells from blood. The chain carries TRBV4-1 and TRBJ2-5, with 10 bases identical to TRBD2. This TCR derives from a man younger than 40 in good health. Here the CDR3 reads CASSFLSGTSASQETQYF. The DNA of the CDR3 is TGCGCCAGCAGCTTCCTCTCTGGGACTAGCGCATCCCAAGAGACCCAGTACTTC.